This T cell receptor beta chain was identified in a study of blood T cells in healthy people across ages. The table lists this clonotype with a few counts. With a J-beta primer mix and a sample-barcoded 5' primer, a second PCR ran about 7 to 12 cycles. TCRdb called the 5' RACE reads again in MiXCR, with one record for every CDR3 protein. The sample lists approximately 1.5 million distinct CDR3 sequences; roughly 43% were seen once. Looked up from germline, CDR1 is DFQATT and CDR2 is SNEGSKA (reference sequence). This CDR3 is 19 amino acids long. J gave up 5 bases and V 5 bases, and 21 bases lay outside the gene matches.

The receptor comes from a woman aged 18-29 years in good health. Sequencing input: blood. This chain connects TRBV20-1 to TRBJ2-5, with 12 bases lining up with TRBD2. CDR3 protein: CSAPLKGVLAGGVFETQYF. The DNA for the CDR3 is TGCAGTGCTCCCCTCAAGGGGGTTCTAGCGGGGGGGGTTTTCGAGACCCAGTACTTC.